The clone carrying this T cell receptor (beta chain) was observed once. The study sampled nominally healthy donors, though unrecorded immune exposures were likely. The V gene's germline CDR1 is SGHAT and CDR2 FQNNGV. V lost 0 bases, J lost 7 bases, and 5 bases lay in between. This CDR3 contains 12 residues. Both 60 Vbeta primers and 13 Jbeta primers went into the PCR. Repertoires were generated with immunoSEQ multiplex PCR, while TCRdb's copy carries only in-frame clones and drops some. This sample has about 70,000 clones, with 65% to 80% found just once. These data are taken from a study of cytomegalovirus exposure and HLA in healthy donors.

The sample taken for sequencing was PBMCs. This TCR came from a man in his forties or fifties in good health and CMV-seropositive. This sequence joins TRBV11-2 and TRBJ2-3, with D unclear. CDR3 sequence: CASSLESYTQYF. Here the CDR3 DNA reads TGTGCCAGCAGCTTAGAGTCCTATACGCAGTATTTT.